This T cell receptor (beta chain) was sequenced in a study of blood T cell repertoires in COVID-19. Looking at the study overall: Samples representing acute and convalescent COVID-19 were sourced from the United States, Italy and Spain. PBMCs, B-cell-depleted T cells, or T cells provided the cDNA or gDNA that made up the material.

Per the study methods: Estimation of nucleated cell counts relied on the amplification of reference gene primers. Method: immunoSEQ multiplex PCR; TCRdb's copy keeps in-frame clones and lacks some. The V and J calls and clone size were taken over from that table, and D and trimming were inferred from the DNA. Counted here are 100,000 to 150,000 clones, 65% to 90% occurring once; the ten biggest clones make up just over 6.5%. The CDR3 loop spans 14 amino acids. The V gene end was trimmed by 4 bases and the J gene end by 3 bases; junction bases not matched to a gene: 4. Germline CDR1 reads SGHTS; CDR2 reads YDEGEE.

V usage is TRBV5-8 and J usage is TRBJ2-3; 8 bases are shared with TRBD2. This receptor was obtained from an elderly man with active or convalescent COVID-19. Sequenced material: peripheral blood. The CDR3 region has the DNA TGTGCCAGCAGCCTGGGACTAGTGACAGATACGCAGTATTTT. It specifies CASSLGLVTDTQYF.